The clone carrying this T cell receptor (beta chain) was counted many times. Noted time point: persistent/refractory GD, antithyroid drugs over 5 years with positive TRAb. Following extraction of RNA from PBMCs, that RNA was used to make the TCR library. The sample belongs to a study of regulatory T cells in long-lasting Graves disease. Construction of the TCR beta libraries employed iRepertoire HTBI primers in conjunction with Arm-PCR of CDR3 regions. TCRdb re-derived calls from the multiplex PCR reads in MiXCR, one entry per CDR3 protein. The data show about 420,000 distinct CDR3 sequences, around 22% seen once. V lost 5 bases and J lost 6, with 17 bases in between. This CDR3 has 14 residues.

The rearrangement joins TRBV12-3 or TRBV12-4 to TRBJ2-7, with D uncertain. This material consisted of peripheral blood mononuclear cells (PBMCs), taken when the disease was refractory, from a patient treated with antithyroid drugs. The receptor was derived from a female donor with Graves disease. For the CDR3, the DNA is TGTGCCAGCAGTCCTGGTGGACCAACAACCGAGCAGTACTTC. Translation: CASSPGGPTTEQYF.